The 21 T cell receptor beta chains below were found in one sample sequenced in a study of blood T cell repertoires in COVID-19. Measured with immunoSEQ multiplex PCR; TCRdb has only the in-frame clones, and not every one. The table shows under 250,000 clones, with approximately 85% occurring only once. Sequenced sample: peripheral blood. The receptors originated from a woman aged 70 to 79 with acute or convalescent COVID-19.

J is TRBJ1-6 and V is TRBV29-1; D might be TRBD1 (5 bases). The V gene lost 4 bases and the J gene lost 6 bases, with 13 bases spanning the gap. This CDR3 is 14 amino acids long. Germline V gives CDR1 SQVTM, CDR2 ANQGSEA. The CDR3 spells CSVGQEGVNSPLHF. In nucleotides, the CDR3 is TGCAGCGTTGGGCAAGAAGGGGTTAATTCACCCCTCCACTTT.

V usage is TRBV5-6 and J usage is TRBJ1-5; no clear D gene. The CDR3 sequence is 12 residues long. Trimming took 2 bases from V and 2 from J, leaving 2 bases between them. The germline V gene has CDR1 SGHDT and CDR2 YYEEEE. Here the CDR3 reads CASSFGNQPQHF. The CDR3 DNA reads as TGTGCCAGCAGCTTCGGCAATCAGCCCCAGCATTTT. The full variable domain, rest sourced from reference TRBV5-6 and TRBJ1-5, is DAGVTQSPTHLIKTRGQQVTLRCSPKSGHDTVSWYQQALGQGPQFIFQYYEEEERQRGNFPDRFSGHQFPNYSSELNVNALLLGDSALYLCASSFGNQPQHFGDGTRLSIL.

This sequence joins TRBV19 and TRBJ2-4, with TRBD1 as a possible D gene (6 bases). This CDR3 has 18 residues. CDR1 LNHDA and CDR2 SQIVND come from the germline V gene (reference sequence). Trimming took 2 bases from V and 1 from J, leaving 18 bases between them. CDR3 region: CASSISLPYQGAKNIQYF. CDR3 in DNA: TGTGCCAGTAGTATATCCCTCCCCTACCAGGGGGCCAAAAACATTCAGTACTTC.

This clone was detected once. CDR3 amino acids: CASSTDRVGYGYTF. The CDR3 DNA is TGTGCCAGCAGTACGGACAGGGTTGGCTATGGCTACACCTTC. This rearrangement joins TRBV27 to TRBJ1-2, with TRBD1 matching over 8 bases. The CDR3 has 14 residues. Germline CDR1 is MNHEY and CDR2 is SMNVEV (reference sequence). J gave up 4 bases and V 5 bases, and 6 bases lay outside the gene matches.

The count of this clone is one. The rearrangement uses TRBV6-5 and TRBJ1-2; the D is unclear. Trimming cost V 2 bases and J 5 bases, with 6 bases left between them. Germline values: CDR1 MNHEY, CDR2 SVGAGI. The CDR3 is 12 amino acids. CDR3 nucleotides: TGTGCCAGCAGTTACACGGGGTATGGCTACACCTTC. Translating it yields CASSYTGYGYTF.

The genes are TRBV7-2 and TRBJ2-1; 9 bases line up with TRBD2. The CDR3 runs 16 residues. V gave up 0 bases and J gave up 1 base; unmatched junction bases: 1. CDR1 and CDR2 (germline): SGHTA, FQGNSA. The CDR3 region has the DNA TGTGCCAGCAGCTTAGCGGCGGGGGGGTCCTACAATGAGCAGTTCTTC. The encoded protein is CASSLAAGGSYNEQFF.

The gene calls are TRBV10-3 and TRBJ1-5; the D gene is possibly TRBD1 (5 bases). CDR1 ENHRY and CDR2 SYGVKD come from the germline V gene. CDR3 length equals 14 residues. With 4 bases removed from V and 6 bases from J, the gap between germline ends came to 13 bases. In DNA, the CDR3 is TGTGCCATCAGTGCCGCGCAGGGAGGTCAGCCCCAGCATTTT. Its protein is CAISAAQGGQPQHF.

This clone has only a few counts. CDR3 sequence: CASSPRQGGGYTF. The CDR3 coding sequence is TGTGCCAGCAGCCCCAGACAGGGGGGAGGCTACACCTTC. The J gene is TRBJ1-2, the V gene TRBV3-1 (or the pseudogene TRBV3-2), with 9 positions matching TRBD1. Per the germline V gene, CDR1 is LGHDT and CDR2 is YNNKEL (reference sequence). The CDR3 is 13 residues long. The junction had 5 bases not matched to a gene; V was cut back by 4 bases and J by 8 bases.

The chain recombines TRBV5-1 with TRBJ1-4; 7 nucleotides align to TRBD1. The length of the CDR3 is 15 residues. Germline V CDR1 and CDR2: SGHRS, YFSETQ. Trimming removed 1 base from V and 2 bases from J; junction bases left unmatched: 2. CDR3 bases: TGCGCCAGCAGCTTGTTGACAGGGACTAATGAAAAACTGTTTTTT. Encoded protein: CASSLLTGTNEKLFF.

This clone appeared once. The rearrangement uses TRBV29-1 and TRBJ1-5; 7 bases line up with TRBD1. CDR3 length: 17 amino acids. The V segment lost 0 bases and the J segment 5 bases; nucleotides outside the gene matches: 13. CDR1 is SQVTM and CDR2 is ANQGSEA in the germline V gene. CDR3 DNA sequence: TGCAGCGTTGAAGATCCTCAACAGGGGTATGGGGATCAGCCCCAGCATTTT. Its protein is CSVEDPQQGYGDQPQHF.

This chain links TRBV5-4 with TRBJ2-2; D gene unclear. V lost 2 bases and J 0 bases, leaving 8 bases between the germline ends. Germline V gives CDR1 SGHNT, CDR2 YYREEE (reference sequence). The CDR3 contains 15 residues. The CDR3 nucleotides read TGTGCCAGCAGCTTACAACAGACGAACACCGGGGAGCTGTTTTTT. Its translation: CASSLQQTNTGELFF.

This clone appeared once. The rearrangement joins TRBV19 to TRBJ2-7, with D possibly matching TRBD2 (5 bases). The CDR3 is 14 amino acids. V gave up 5 bases and J gave up 1 base, with 12 bases separating them. Germline lookup yields CDR1 LNHDA and CDR2 SQIVND (reference sequence). CDR3 in amino acids: CASSRGSVSYEQYF. The CDR3 DNA follows: TGTGCCAGTAGTCGCGGGTCGGTTTCCTACGAGCAGTACTTC.

There are a few counts of this clone. Other DNA sequences within the sample encode an identical CDR3. This sequence joins TRBV5-1 and TRBJ1-5; 7 nucleotides align to TRBD1. The CDR3 spans 14 residues. The germline CDR1 and CDR2 sequences are SGHRS and YFSETQ. With 4 bases clipped from V and 2 bases from J, the junction kept 3 bases outside the gene matches. The CDR3 reads CASSPGQGNQPQHF. CDR3 coding DNA: TGCGCCAGCAGCCCTGGACAGGGCAATCAGCCCCAGCATTTT. The full variable domain, its missing parts supplied by reference TRBV5-1 and TRBJ1-5, is KAGVTQTPRYLIKTRGQQVTLSCSPISGHRSVSWYQQTPGQGLQFLFEYFSETQRNKGNFPGRFSGRQFSNSRSEMNVSTLELGDSALYLCASSPGQGNQPQHFGDGTRLSIL.

V gene TRBV11-2 combines with J gene TRBJ2-5, with 8 positions matching TRBD2. V lost 3 bases and J lost 5; bases outside the gene matches: 2. The CDR3 has 13 amino acids. From germline, CDR1 is SGHAT and CDR2 FQNNGV. CDR3 amino acids: CASSFGGAETQYF. CDR3 in DNA: TGTGCCAGCAGCTTCGGGGGGGCGGAGACCCAGTACTTC.

This chain links TRBV7-6 with TRBJ2-7, with D tentatively TRBD1 (6 bases). The CDR3 runs 15 residues. Germline V lookup: CDR1 SGHVS, CDR2 FNYEAQ. The V gene lost 5 bases and the J gene lost 1 base, with 15 bases spanning the gap. The CDR3 DNA follows: TGTGCCAGCAGCCACAGCTCGACAGGATCCTACGAGCAGTACTTC. This encodes CASSHSSTGSYEQYF.

V gene TRBV6-6 combines with J gene TRBJ1-6; 7 bases align to TRBD1. The CDR3 totals 15 residues. Germline loops: CDR1 MNHNY, CDR2 SVGAGI (reference sequence). V dropped 4 bases and J dropped 1; count of bases not matched to a gene: 1. CDR3 in amino acids: CASSLTGSYNSPLHF. CDR3 nucleotides: TGTGCCAGCAGTTTGACAGGGTCCTATAATTCACCCCTCCACTTT.

This chain links TRBV18 with TRBJ1-2, with 8 bases identical to TRBD1. J was trimmed by 1 base and V by 3 bases; bases with no gene match: 1. The V gene's germline CDR1 is KGHSH and CDR2 LQKENI. The CDR3 runs to 14 residues. The CDR3 nucleotides read TGTGCCAGCTCACCGGGACAGGATAACTATGGCTACACCTTC. The encoded protein is CASSPGQDNYGYTF.

This chain uses TRBV29-1 with TRBJ1-5; D unclear. V was trimmed by 0 bases and J by 7 bases, leaving 7 bases between them. The CDR3 length is 12 residues. From germline, CDR1 is SQVTM and CDR2 ANQGSEA. CDR3 in amino acids: CSVEDPGQPQHF. DNA for the CDR3: TGCAGCGTTGAAGATCCGGGGCAGCCCCAGCATTTT.

The chain combines TRBV28 with TRBJ1-3, with D uncertain. This CDR3 is built from 13 residues. CDR1 is MDHEN, CDR2 SYDVKM, per germline. The V end was cut by 3 bases, the J end by 7 bases, with 10 bases between. The CDR3 loop is CASSFNSGNTIYF. The CDR3 nucleotides are TGTGCCAGCAGTTTCAATTCCGGGAACACCATATATTTT. Supplemented by reference TRBV28 and TRBJ1-3, the full variable domain reads DVKVTQSSRYLVKRTGEKVFLECVQDMDHENMFWYRQDPGLGLRLIYFSYDVKMKEKGDIPEGYSVSREKKERFSLILESASTNQTSMYLCASSFNSGNTIYFGEGSWLTVV.

The V and J genes are TRBV6-5 and TRBJ1-1; 10 bases fit TRBD1. Germline V gives CDR1 MNHEY, CDR2 SVGAGI. The CDR3 covers 16 residues. Germline trimming cut 2 bases from V and 4 bases from J; bases unmatched to any gene: 7. CDR3 nucleotides: TGTGCCAGCAGTTACAGGACAGGGGGAAGTGGCACTGAAGCTTTCTTT. Translating gives CASSYRTGGSGTEAFF.

This clone appeared a few times. The V gene is TRBV7-9, the J gene TRBJ1-2; perhaps TRBD1 as D (5 bases). Trimming pared 0 bases from V and 5 bases from J, leaving 16 bases between. The germline V gene has CDR1 SEHNR and CDR2 FQNEAQ (reference sequence). The CDR3 runs to 16 residues. DNA of the CDR3: TGTGCCAGCAGCTTAGCGCTTCAGGGAATTAAGTATGGCTACACCTTC. Protein product: CASSLALQGIKYGYTF.